These 30 T cell receptor beta chains share one sample of origin, sequenced in a study of T cell clonality in common variable immunodeficiency. Sequencing was performed with immunoSEQ multiplex PCR; in TCRdb, only in-frame clones are kept and a portion is missing. The sample was found to contain tens of thousands of clones, and every one recurs. The sample consisted of peripheral blood mononuclear cells. The receptors were gathered from a person aged 18-70 years in good health.

This clone showed up many times. The read ends 3 residues early relative to the CDR3; the germline J gene fills the gap. The chain has TRBV20-1 and TRBJ1-5; TRBD1 agrees at 7 bases. The J segment lost 2 bases and the V segment lost 2 bases, leaving 6 bases of the junction unmatched. This CDR3 contains 15 residues. Germline V gene data show CDR1 as DFQATT and CDR2 as SNEGSKA (reference sequence). This CDR3 reads CSARQTGVGNQPQHF. CDR3 DNA (partial): TGCAGTGCTAGACAAACAGGGGTTGGCAATCAGCCC.

This clone came up many times. From the germline J gene comes the end of the CDR3, since the read stops 3 residues before it. V is TRBV19 and J is TRBJ2-1; 7 nucleotides match TRBD2. V was clipped by 1 base and J by 4 bases; unmatched bases: 4. The CDR3 is 15 residues long. CDR1 and CDR2 from the germline V gene are LNHDA and SQIVND (reference sequence). The CDR3 spells CASSIGPAGYNEQFF. The sequenced CDR3 bases are TGTGCCAGTAGTATAGGGCCAGCGGGGTACAATGAG.

This clone has ten or more counts. The DNA ends 3 residues before the CDR3 does, and the rest of the CDR3 is filled in from the germline J gene. The J gene is TRBJ1-2, the V gene TRBV20-1; 7 bases line up with TRBD1. The CDR3 sequence is 14 residues long. J was trimmed by 4 bases and V by 6 bases; bases with no gene match: 11. In germline, CDR1 is DFQATT, CDR2 SNEGSKA (reference sequence). The CDR3 reads CSAEAGTAIYGYTF. The sequenced CDR3 bases are TGCAGTGCCGAAGCCGGGACAGCGATCTATGGC.

This clone was detected ten times or more. The read is 3 residues too short to cover the CDR3 end, so that end is filled in from the germline J gene. The chain combines TRBV12-3 or TRBV12-4 with TRBJ2-5; TRBD2 matches 7 bases. The junction had 4 bases not matched to a gene; V was cut back by 3 bases and J by 0 bases. CDR3 size: 15 residues. CDR3 bases read: TGTGCCAGCAGTTTGAGCGGGATTAACCAAGAGACC. It codes for CASSLSGINQET. The full CDR3 protein is CASSLSGINQETQYF.

This clone has a count of ten or more. The read halts 3 residues ahead of the CDR3 end, with the missing end drawn from the germline J gene. The chain couples TRBV19 to TRBJ2-3, with 10 bases that match TRBD1. Germline V gene lookup returns CDR1 LNHDA and CDR2 SQIVND (reference sequence). The CDR3 has 18 residues. This chain's CDR3 is CASSRALGGGQGISAQYF. Partial CDR3 DNA: TGTGCCAGTAGCCGAGCTTTGGGGGGGGGACAGGGGATCTCGGCG. Full variable domain (remainder filled in from reference TRBV19 and TRBJ2-3): DGGITQSPKYLFRKEGQNVTLSCEQNLNHDAMYWYRQDPGQGLRLIYYSQIVNDFQKGDIAEGYSVSREKKESFPLTVTSAQKNPTAFYLCASSRALGGGQGISAQYFGPGTRLTVL.

This clone was seen repeatedly, ten times or more. The sequenced fragment ends 3 residues before the CDR3 boundary, so the rest is inferred from the germline J gene. J is TRBJ1-2 and V is TRBV20-1, with D maybe TRBD1 (5 bases). CDR1 DFQATT and CDR2 SNEGSKA come from the germline V gene (reference sequence). The CDR3 consists of 13 residues. V dropped 3 bases and J dropped 6 bases, with 14 bases sitting between them. The covered CDR3 bases are TGCAGTGCTAGTACCTCAGGGAGCCATGGC. It is translated as CSASTSGSHG. The complete CDR3 reads CSASTSGSHGYTF.

The sample holds many counts of this clone. The CDR3 reads CSASPRTGGDQPQHF. The covered CDR3 bases are TGCAGTGCTTCCCCAAGAACTGGGGGGGATCAGCCC. This chain links TRBV20-1 with TRBJ1-5, with a tentative D call TRBD1 (5 bases). The read stops 3 residues short of the end of the CDR3; the missing end is completed from the germline J gene. The CDR3 runs 15 residues. Germline CDR1 is DFQATT and CDR2 is SNEGSKA (reference sequence). V lost 5 bases and J 5 bases, leaving 19 bases between the germline ends.

This clone has a count of ten or more. Read coverage stops 3 residues before the CDR3 terminus; the germline J gene supplies the remainder. J is TRBJ1-4 and V is TRBV18; 7 bases line up with TRBD1. Germline CDR1 reads KGHSH; CDR2 reads LQKENI. The V gene end was trimmed by 3 bases and the J gene end by 8 bases; junction bases not matched to a gene: 9. This CDR3 spans 15 amino acids. CDR3 DNA, as far as it was read: TGTGCCAGCTCACCGGCACAGGGGACAGTCGAAAAA. Its protein product is CASSPAQGTVEK. The complete CDR3 sequence is CASSPAQGTVEKLFF.

In its sample, this clone was seen many times. The read terminates 3 residues before the CDR3 end, so the remaining end is supplied by the germline J gene. This chain joins TRBV6-2 or TRBV6-3 and TRBJ2-1; 8 bases agree with TRBD2. The CDR3 length is 15 residues. V lost 2 bases and J lost 0; bases outside the gene matches: 0. Germline V gene sequence: CDR1 MNHEY, CDR2 SVGEGT. CDR3 DNA, as far as it was read: TGTGCCAGCAGTTACGGGACTAGCTCCTACAATGAG. Translating gives CASSYGTSSYNE. The whole CDR3 is CASSYGTSSYNEQFF.

This clone came up many times. The CDR3 end is not reached by the read, which stops 3 residues before it; the germline J gene fills it in. The rearrangement joins TRBV5-8 to TRBJ1-6, with D unresolved. Germline CDR1 and CDR2: SGHTS and YDEGEE. The V gene lost 6 bases and the J gene lost 8 bases, with 15 bases spanning the gap. This CDR3 region has 14 residues. CDR3 sequence: CASTGLLGDSPLHF. The DNA read from the CDR3 is TGTGCCAGCACCGGCCTCCTGGGCGATTCACCC. Variable domain in full (rest from reference TRBV5-8 and TRBJ1-6): EAGVTQSPTHLIKTRGQQATLRCSPISGHTSVYWYQQALGLGLQFLLWYDEGEERNRGNFPPRFSGRQFPNYSSELNVNALELEDSALYLCASTGLLGDSPLHFGNGTRLTVT.

This clone occurred many times. The CDR3 goes on 3 residues after the read ends, and that part is filled in from the germline J gene. This sequence joins TRBV7-3 and TRBJ2-3, with TRBD1 identical over 8 bases. J lost 2 bases, V lost 4 bases, and 5 bases had no gene match. The germline gives CDR1 SGHTA, CDR2 FQGTGA. This CDR3 region has 15 residues. This CDR3 reads CASSSATGATDTQYF. Incomplete CDR3 DNA: TGTGCCAGCAGCTCTGCGACAGGGGCCACAGATACG. Using reference TRBV7-3 and TRBJ2-3 for the parts outside the CDR3, the full variable domain is GAGVSQTPSNKVTEKGKYVELRCDPISGHTALYWYRQSLGQGPEFLIYFQGTGAADDSGLPNDRFFAVRPEGSVSTLKIQRTERGDSAVYLCASSSATGATDTQYFGPGTRLTVL.

To note about this clone: The read falls 3 residues short of the CDR3 end, and the missing part is taken from the germline J gene. The V and J genes are TRBV5-1 and TRBJ1-1, with 8 bases that match TRBD1. The CDR3 totals 14 residues. V shed 4 bases and J 3 bases; nucleotides not matched to a gene: 5. In germline, CDR1 is SGHRS, CDR2 YFSETQ. CDR3 region: CASSRTGTDTEAFF. The covered CDR3 bases are TGCGCCAGCAGCCGGACAGGGACGGACACTGAA.

This clone has ten or more counts. The CDR3 goes on 3 residues after the read ends, and that part is filled in from the germline J gene. The genes are TRBV30 and TRBJ2-7; weak D call: TRBD1 (5 bases). From germline, CDR1 is GTSNPN and CDR2 SVGIG (reference sequence). Trimming left V 4 bases short and J 3 bases short, with 13 bases between. The CDR3 consists of 13 residues. The CDR3 here is CAWMVQGYYEQYF. CDR3 DNA, as far as it was read: TGTGCCTGGATGGTCCAGGGCTACTACGAG.

This clone occurred many times. Read sequence stops 3 residues before the CDR3 end, and the germline J gene provides the missing end. The sample holds other DNA sequences that translate to the same CDR3. V usage is TRBV5-1 and J usage is TRBJ2-7; TRBD1 agrees at 8 bases. Germline trimming cut 0 bases from V and 0 bases from J; bases unmatched to any gene: 2. This CDR3 comprises 15 residues. The germline gives CDR1 SGHRS, CDR2 YFSETQ. The part of the CDR3 DNA that was read is TGCGCCAGCAGCTTGGGGACAGGGTCCTCCTACGAG. Translating gives CASSLGTGSSYE. The CDR3 reads in full as CASSLGTGSSYEQYF.

Note on this clone: The read ends 3 residues before the CDR3 terminus; that terminus is restored from the germline J gene. The chain uses TRBV20-1 and TRBJ2-3; TRBD2 matches 11 bases. The CDR3 is 16 residues long. Germline assignment: CDR1 DFQATT and CDR2 SNEGSKA (reference sequence). The V segment lost 2 bases and the J segment 3 bases; nucleotides outside the gene matches: 7. The CDR3 here is CSARPVTSGRTDTQYF. Partial CDR3 DNA: TGCAGTGCTAGACCCGTCACTAGCGGGAGAACAGATACG.

This clone was counted many times. With the read ending 3 residues before the CDR3 end, the germline J gene is used to fill in that end. V gene TRBV28 combines with J gene TRBJ2-1; D uncertain. The CDR3 length is 14 residues. In germline, CDR1 is MDHEN, CDR2 SYDVKM. Trimming removed 3 bases from V and 3 bases from J, with 9 bases in between. Incomplete CDR3 DNA: TGTGCCAGCAGTTTGTGGGCAGACTACAATGAG. Translated: CASSLWADYNE. The whole CDR3 protein reads CASSLWADYNEQFF.

This clone was counted at least ten times. The read terminates 3 residues before the CDR3 end, so the remaining end is supplied by the germline J gene. V is TRBV18 and J is TRBJ1-6; tentative D call: TRBD1 (5 bases). The CDR3 sequence is 19 residues long. Germline V lookup: CDR1 KGHSH, CDR2 LQKENI. Trimming removed 6 bases at V and 7 bases at J, with 28 bases between. The sequenced CDR3 bases are TGTGCCAGCTCTTCAACTCAAAGGCGCGACAGATCTGAAAATTCACCC. This sequence encodes CASSSTQRRDRSENSP. The whole CDR3 sequence is CASSSTQRRDRSENSPLHF.

This clone has at least ten counts. The DNA ends 3 residues before the CDR3 does, and the rest of the CDR3 is filled in from the germline J gene. The genes are TRBV24-1 and TRBJ1-1; 8 bases fit TRBD1. V lost 7 bases to trimming and J lost 7 bases; unmatched junction nucleotides: 1. The CDR3 extends over 11 amino acids. Germline V gives CDR1 KGHDR, CDR2 SFDVKD. The CDR3 DNA, read in part, is TGTGCCACCAGAGGACAGGGTGAA. It encodes CATRGQGE. From start to end, the CDR3 is CATRGQGEAFF.

This clone was recorded many times. Read coverage stops 3 residues before the CDR3 terminus; the germline J gene supplies the remainder. The rearrangement uses TRBV11-2 and TRBJ2-5, with D possibly called TRBD1 or TRBD2 (5 bases each). Germline CDR1 is SGHAT and CDR2 is FQNNGV. Trimming pared 8 bases from V and 1 base from J, leaving 14 bases between. This CDR3 region has 14 residues. CDR3 DNA (partial): TGTGCCAGCGGGAGCGCAGGGCCCCAAGAGACC. It yields the protein CASGSAGPQET. In full, the CDR3 is CASGSAGPQETQYF.

There are many counts of this clone. The read is 3 residues too short to cover the CDR3 end, so that end is filled in from the germline J gene. The rearrangement joins TRBV6-2 or TRBV6-3 to TRBJ2-7, with a weak D call TRBD1 (6 bases). The V gene lost 4 bases and the J gene lost 6 bases, with 16 bases spanning the gap. CDR1 is MNHEY and CDR2 is SVGEGT in the germline V gene. The CDR3 has 14 amino acids. CDR3 residues: CASSSRNRVGEQYF. The DNA read from the CDR3 is TGTGCCAGCAGTTCGCGAAACAGGGTAGGCGAG.

This clone has at least ten counts. Read data end 3 residues before the CDR3 end; the end is taken from the germline J gene. The V gene is TRBV29-1, the J gene TRBJ2-3, with 9 bases that match TRBD1. The CDR3 loop spans 14 amino acids. With 5 bases clipped from V and 6 bases from J, the junction kept 9 bases outside the gene matches. The germline CDR1 and CDR2 sequences are SQVTM and ANQGSEA. CDR3 DNA (partial): TGCAGCGTTTCCTGGGACAGGGTGGGGGATACG. Its protein product is CSVSWDRVGDT. The whole CDR3 is CSVSWDRVGDTQYF.

This clone was seen at least ten times. The CDR3 end lies 3 residues beyond the end of the read and is filled in from the germline J gene. The genes are TRBV11-1 and TRBJ1-1, with D uncertain. V was shortened by 4 bases and J by 6 bases, with 12 bases between the two germline ends. Germline V gives CDR1 SGHAT, CDR2 FQDESV (reference sequence). There are 13 residues in the CDR3. CDR3 DNA, as far as it was read: TGTGCCAGCAGCTCAACCAACTCCGCTGAA. Protein sequence: CASSSTNSAE. The complete CDR3 reads CASSSTNSAEAFF.

Many counts were recorded for this clone. Coverage ceases 3 residues before the CDR3 finishes, and the germline J gene fills in the end. The gene calls are TRBV7-2 and TRBJ2-2; a weak D match, TRBD1 (5 bases). In germline, CDR1 is SGHTA, CDR2 FQGNSA. The CDR3 covers 14 residues. V lost 4 bases and J 3 bases, leaving 9 bases between the germline ends. The CDR3 DNA, read in part, is TGTGCCAGCAGCTCTTCGACAGACACCGGGGAG. Its translation is CASSSSTDTGE. The entire CDR3 protein is CASSSSTDTGELFF.

This clone was seen many times. The read terminates 3 residues ahead of where the CDR3 ends, so the germline J gene completes it. This chain joins TRBV2 and TRBJ1-1; TRBD1 might be the D (5 bases). The germline V gene has CDR1 SNHLY and CDR2 FYNNEI. This CDR3 is built from 13 residues. The V end was cut by 11 bases, the J end by 0 bases, with 13 bases between. The CDR3 DNA, read in part, is TGTGCCGGTCAACAGGAATTGAACACTGAA. The encoded protein is CAGQQELNTE. The CDR3, in full, reads CAGQQELNTEAFF. Filled out from reference TRBV2 and TRBJ1-1, the complete variable domain reads EPEVTQTPSHQVTQMGQEVILRCVPISNHLYFYWYRQILGQKVEFLVSFYNNEISEKSEIFDDQFSVERPDGSNFTLKIRSTKLEDSAMYFCAGQQELNTEAFFGQGTRLTVV.

This clone has ten or more counts. The read ends 3 residues shy of where the CDR3 ends; the end is completed using the germline J gene. The chain links TRBV20-1 to TRBJ2-2, with D possibly matching TRBD1 (7 bases). Germline CDR1 reads DFQATT; CDR2 reads SNEGSKA (reference sequence). CDR3 size: 16 residues. V was shortened by 6 bases and J by 3 bases, with 20 bases between the two germline ends. The part of the CDR3 DNA that was read is TGCAGTGCAAGGAGGGGTGACAGGGCACACACCGGGGAG. This gives the protein CSARRGDRAHTGE. The whole CDR3 protein reads CSARRGDRAHTGELFF.

This clone was seen repeatedly, ten times or more. The DNA ends 3 residues before the CDR3 does, and the rest of the CDR3 is filled in from the germline J gene. The rearrangement uses TRBV7-6 and TRBJ2-7, with a tentative D call TRBD1 (5 bases). Germline CDR1 and CDR2: SGHVS and FNYEAQ. This CDR3 spans 12 amino acids. Trimming pared 3 bases from V and 5 bases from J, leaving 8 bases between. CDR3 residues: CASSLDNHEQYF. The CDR3 bases that were read are TGTGCCAGCAGCTTGGACAACCACGAG.

There are many counts of this clone. The sequenced fragment ends 3 residues before the CDR3 boundary, so the rest is inferred from the germline J gene. V usage is TRBV12-3 or TRBV12-4 and J usage is TRBJ2-3; TRBD1 matches 10 bases. The junction had 6 bases not matched to a gene; V was cut back by 5 bases and J by 7 bases. The CDR3 length is 14 residues. The CDR3 bases that were read are TGTGCCAGCAGTGGGCGGGACAGGGGTTATACG. Amino acids: CASSGRDRGYT. The whole CDR3 sequence reads CASSGRDRGYTQYF.

This clone appeared many times. The CDR3 end falls 3 residues outside the read, so it is completed with the germline J gene. The chain carries TRBV20-1 and TRBJ2-1; 9 bases align to TRBD2. V trimming: 0 bases; J trimming: 6 bases; junction bases outside the gene matches: 9. Per the germline V gene, CDR1 is DFQATT and CDR2 is SNEGSKA (reference sequence). The CDR3 spans 16 residues. Incomplete CDR3 DNA: TGCAGTGCTAGAGATCTCATAGCGGGAGATTCCAATGAG. It specifies CSARDLIAGDSNE. The full CDR3 is CSARDLIAGDSNEQFF.

This clone has more than one count but fewer than ten. The read terminates 3 residues before the CDR3 end, so the remaining end is supplied by the germline J gene. V and J are TRBV18 and TRBJ1-2; 8 bases are a match to TRBD1. The CDR3 length is 14 residues. Per the germline V gene, CDR1 is KGHSH and CDR2 is LQKENI. The DNA read from the CDR3 is TGTGCCAGCTCACGAGACAGGGGCACAGATACC. Its translation is CASSRDRGTDT. The complete CDR3 reads CASSRDRGTDTYTF.

The table lists this clone with many counts. The CDR3 end falls 3 residues outside the read, so it is completed with the germline J gene. V gene TRBV5-4 combines with J gene TRBJ2-5; TRBD1 might be the D (5 bases). Trimming pared 0 bases from V and 1 base from J, leaving 13 bases between. Germline V lookup: CDR1 SGHNT, CDR2 YYREEE (reference sequence). CDR3 length: 16 amino acids. The CDR3 sequence is CASSLEPLGLQETQYF. The sequenced part of the CDR3 DNA is TGTGCCAGCAGCTTGGAGCCGCTGGGGCTCCAAGAGACC.